One sample yielded the 2 T cell receptor beta chains listed below, sequenced in a study of blood T cell repertoires in COVID-19. TCRdb keeps only in-frame clones here, not all; method: immunoSEQ multiplex PCR. This table holds tens of thousands of clones, roughly nine tenths found once. The sequencing sample was made of peripheral blood. The receptors derive from a man aged 60 to 69 with acute or convalescent COVID-19.

This clone was observed a single time. The chain recombines TRBV24-1 with TRBJ1-2; D is perhaps TRBD1 (6 bases). The V end was cut by 4 bases, the J end by 5 bases, with 13 bases between. CDR1 and CDR2 (germline): KGHDR, SFDVKD. The CDR3 contains 14 residues. CDR3: CATSDTGTRYGYTF. The CDR3 DNA reads as TGTGCCACCAGTGACACCGGGACACGATATGGCTACACCTTC.

The gene calls are TRBV6-5 and TRBJ2-7; possible D gene TRBD1, 6 bases. The CDR3 extends over 12 amino acids. Trimming shortened V by 6 bases and J by 3 bases, and 9 bases separated the two germline ends. CDR1 and CDR2 (germline): MNHEY, SVGAGI. The CDR3 DNA sequence: TGTGCCAGCAGAGGGGGACACTACGAGCAGTACTTC. It is translated as CASRGGHYEQYF.